This T cell receptor beta chain emerged from a study of shared clonotypes between healthy human individuals. Notes on the study in general: Against clonotypes common to all four donors, non-shared ones had lower generation probabilities. Researchers sampled only blood; tissue repertoires likely differ. With four donors compared, roughly 5% of naive CD4 clonotypes were shared.

CD8 cells classed as naive were CD45RO-negative and positively selected for CCR7, excluding terminally differentiated effector memory CD45RA+ cells. This clone came up once. What it binds is unknown. Germline lookup yields CDR1 LNHNV and CDR2 YYDKDF (reference sequence). The length of the CDR3 is 16 residues. The V end was cut by 1 base, the J end by 7 bases, with 17 bases between. The authors ran the assay at deep level. Profiled with immunoSEQ multiplex PCR; TCRdb holds only in-frame clones, not every one. The data show hundreds of thousands of clones, roughly 95% seen once. The chain uses TRBV15 and TRBJ1-3; D is uncertain. This clonotype originated in a woman in her twenties or thirties in good health. Material for sequencing was naive CD8+ T cells sorted from blood. Here the CDR3 DNA reads TGTGCCACCAGCAGAGGGCCGGACCCTGTTGACAACACCATATATTTT. This codes for CATSRGPDPVDNTIYF.